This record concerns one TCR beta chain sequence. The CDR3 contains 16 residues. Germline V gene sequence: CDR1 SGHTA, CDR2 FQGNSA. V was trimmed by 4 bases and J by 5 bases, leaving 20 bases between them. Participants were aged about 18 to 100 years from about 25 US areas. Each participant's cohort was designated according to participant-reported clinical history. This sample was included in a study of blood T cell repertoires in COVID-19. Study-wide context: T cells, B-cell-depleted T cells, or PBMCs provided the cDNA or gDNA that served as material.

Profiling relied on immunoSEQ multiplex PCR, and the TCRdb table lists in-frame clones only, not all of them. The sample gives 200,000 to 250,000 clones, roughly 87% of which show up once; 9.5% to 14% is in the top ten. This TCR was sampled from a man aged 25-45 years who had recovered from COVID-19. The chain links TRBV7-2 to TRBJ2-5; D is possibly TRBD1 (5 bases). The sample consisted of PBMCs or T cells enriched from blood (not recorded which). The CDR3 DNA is TGTGCCAGCAGCTATCAGGGCTCCAGTTGGACGGAGACCCAGTACTTC. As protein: CASSYQGSSWTETQYF.